This TCR beta chain derives from a study of blood T cells in healthy people across ages. A sample-barcoded 5' primer and a J-beta primer mix were used in a second PCR of about 7 to 12 cycles. Each CDR3 protein is one row after TCRdb ran MiXCR on the 5' RACE reads. The sample consists of approximately 800,000 distinct CDR3 sequences, about 25% of them appearing once. V lost 2 bases and J lost 4; bases outside the gene matches: 8. This CDR3 has 16 amino acids. Germline V gene sequence: CDR1 SGHKS, CDR2 YYEKEE (reference sequence). The sample also formed part of further work on T cells of mothers and their children.

The receptor was derived from a boy aged 5 to 17 in good health. The specimen was blood. V and J are TRBV5-5 and TRBJ2-1, with TRBD2 matching 8 bases. The CDR3 loop reads CASSFGRERAYNEQFF. CDR3 nucleotides: TGTGCCAGCAGCTTCGGGAGGGAAAGGGCGTACAATGAGCAGTTCTTC.